This T cell receptor (beta chain) comes out of a study of T-cell memory formation after mild COVID-19. This clonotype has ten or more counts. Its antigen is undetermined. General study points: Mainly CM and EM harbored the contracting CD4+ clones; mainly EMRA harbored the CD8+ ones.

The length of the CDR3 is 13 residues. V dropped 6 bases and J dropped 3 bases, with 11 bases sitting between them. Germline V lookup: CDR1 SGHTA, CDR2 FQGNSA. TCRdb re-called the 5' RACE reads through MiXCR, storing one row per CDR3 protein. Seen here are roughly 47,000 distinct CDR3 sequences, roughly 7% observed once, and the top ten hold roughly 1.4%. The receptor was derived from a man between 18 and 35 years old who had mild COVID-19 (a few samples of this study predate the infection). Cell type and time point are not known. Sequenced input: PBMCs or a T cell subset sorted from them (not recorded which). The chain joins TRBV7-2 to TRBJ2-5; the D is unclear. The CDR3 loop is CASRPFLEETQYF. DNA for the CDR3: TGTGCCAGCAGGCCTTTTCTAGAAGAGACCCAGTACTTC.